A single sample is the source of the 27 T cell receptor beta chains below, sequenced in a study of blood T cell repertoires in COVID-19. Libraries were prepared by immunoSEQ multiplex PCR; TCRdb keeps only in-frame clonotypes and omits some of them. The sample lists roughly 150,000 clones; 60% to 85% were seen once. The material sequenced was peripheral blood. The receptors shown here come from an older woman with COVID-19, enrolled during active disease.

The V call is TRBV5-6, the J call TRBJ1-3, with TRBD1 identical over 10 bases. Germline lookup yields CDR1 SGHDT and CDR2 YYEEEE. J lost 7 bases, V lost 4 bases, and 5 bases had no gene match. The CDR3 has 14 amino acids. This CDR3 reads CASSHRGQGNTIYF. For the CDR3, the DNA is TGTGCCAGCAGCCATAGGGGACAGGGGAACACCATATATTTT.

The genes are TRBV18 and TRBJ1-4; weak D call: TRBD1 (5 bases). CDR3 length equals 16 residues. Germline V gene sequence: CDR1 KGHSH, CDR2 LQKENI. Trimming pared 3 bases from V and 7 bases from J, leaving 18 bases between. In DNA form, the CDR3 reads TGTGCCAGCTCACCGGGGCCCGCAGGGTCGGGTGAAAAACTGTTTTTT. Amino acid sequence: CASSPGPAGSGEKLFF.

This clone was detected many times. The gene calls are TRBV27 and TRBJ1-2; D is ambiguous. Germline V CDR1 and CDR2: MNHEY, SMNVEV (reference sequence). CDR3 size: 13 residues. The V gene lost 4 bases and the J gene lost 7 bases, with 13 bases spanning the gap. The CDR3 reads CASSSTAGAGYTF. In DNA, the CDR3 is TGTGCCAGCAGTTCAACGGCCGGAGCTGGCTACACCTTC.

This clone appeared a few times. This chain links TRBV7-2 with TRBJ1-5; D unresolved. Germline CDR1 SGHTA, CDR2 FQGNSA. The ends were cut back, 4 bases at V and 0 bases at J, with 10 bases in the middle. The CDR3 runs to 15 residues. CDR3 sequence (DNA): TGTGCCAGCAGCTCGGTTTGGTCTAGCAATCAGCCCCAGCATTTT. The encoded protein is CASSSVWSSNQPQHF.

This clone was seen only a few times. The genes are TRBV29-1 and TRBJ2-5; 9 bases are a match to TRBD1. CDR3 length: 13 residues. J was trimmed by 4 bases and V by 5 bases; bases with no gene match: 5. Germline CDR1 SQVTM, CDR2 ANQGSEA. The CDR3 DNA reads TGCAGCGTTCCGGGACAGGGTACAGAGACCCAGTACTTC. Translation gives CSVPGQGTETQYF.

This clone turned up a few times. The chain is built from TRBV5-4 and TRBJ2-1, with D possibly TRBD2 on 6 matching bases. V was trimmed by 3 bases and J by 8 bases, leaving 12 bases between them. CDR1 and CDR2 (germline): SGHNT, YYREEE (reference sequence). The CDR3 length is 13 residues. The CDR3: CASSSGGKDEQFF. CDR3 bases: TGTGCCAGCAGCTCTGGCGGGAAAGATGAGCAGTTCTTC.

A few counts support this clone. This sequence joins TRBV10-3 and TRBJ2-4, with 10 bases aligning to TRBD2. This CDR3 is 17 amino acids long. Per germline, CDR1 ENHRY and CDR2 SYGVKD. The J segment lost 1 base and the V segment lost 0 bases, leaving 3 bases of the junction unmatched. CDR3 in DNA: TGTGCCATCAGTGAGTCCGCTAGCGGGAGTGCCAAAAACATTCAGTACTTC. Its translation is CAISESASGSAKNIQYF.

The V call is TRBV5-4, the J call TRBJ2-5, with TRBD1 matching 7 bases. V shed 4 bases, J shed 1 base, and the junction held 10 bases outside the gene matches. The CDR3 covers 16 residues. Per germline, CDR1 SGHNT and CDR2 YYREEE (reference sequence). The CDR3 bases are TGTGCCAGCAGCCGAGGTAGACAGGGCGGCCAAGAGACCCAGTACTTC. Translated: CASSRGRQGGQETQYF.

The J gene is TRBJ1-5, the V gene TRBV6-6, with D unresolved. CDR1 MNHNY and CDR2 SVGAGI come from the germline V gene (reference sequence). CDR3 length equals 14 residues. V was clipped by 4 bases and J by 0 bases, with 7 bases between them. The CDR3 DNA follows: TGTGCCAGCAGTTCCCCAGTTAGCAATCAGCCCCAGCATTTT. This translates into CASSSPVSNQPQHF.

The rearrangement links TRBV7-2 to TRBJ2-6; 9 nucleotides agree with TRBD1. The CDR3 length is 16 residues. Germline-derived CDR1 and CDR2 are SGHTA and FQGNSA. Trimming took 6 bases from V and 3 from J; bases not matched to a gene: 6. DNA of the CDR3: TGTGCCAGCAGACAGGGGGCGGCTGATGGGGCCAACGTCCTGACTTTC. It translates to CASRQGAADGANVLTF.

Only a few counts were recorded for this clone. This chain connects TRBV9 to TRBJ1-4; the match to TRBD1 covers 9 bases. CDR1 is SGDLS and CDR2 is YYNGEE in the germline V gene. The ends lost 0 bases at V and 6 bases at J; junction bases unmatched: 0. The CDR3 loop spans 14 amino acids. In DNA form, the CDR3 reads TGTGCCAGCAGCGTAGGGACAGGGGATGAAAAACTGTTTTTT. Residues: CASSVGTGDEKLFF.

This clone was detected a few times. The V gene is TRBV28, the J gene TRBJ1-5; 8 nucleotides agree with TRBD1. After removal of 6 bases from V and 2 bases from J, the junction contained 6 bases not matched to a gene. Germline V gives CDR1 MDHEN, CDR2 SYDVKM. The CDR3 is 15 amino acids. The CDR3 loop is CASSPGGGRNQPQHF. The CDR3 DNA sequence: TGTGCCAGCAGCCCAGGGGGCGGACGCAATCAGCCCCAGCATTTT.

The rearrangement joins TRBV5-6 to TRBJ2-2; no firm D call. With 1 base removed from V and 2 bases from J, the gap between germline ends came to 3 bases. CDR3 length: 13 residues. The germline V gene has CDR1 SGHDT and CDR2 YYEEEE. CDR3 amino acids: CASSLYNTGELFF. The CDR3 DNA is TGTGCCAGCAGCTTGTATAACACCGGGGAGCTGTTTTTT. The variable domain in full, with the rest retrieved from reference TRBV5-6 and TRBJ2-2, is DAGVTQSPTHLIKTRGQQVTLRCSPKSGHDTVSWYQQALGQGPQFIFQYYEEEERQRGNFPDRFSGHQFPNYSSELNVNALLLGDSALYLCASSLYNTGELFFGEGSRLTVL.

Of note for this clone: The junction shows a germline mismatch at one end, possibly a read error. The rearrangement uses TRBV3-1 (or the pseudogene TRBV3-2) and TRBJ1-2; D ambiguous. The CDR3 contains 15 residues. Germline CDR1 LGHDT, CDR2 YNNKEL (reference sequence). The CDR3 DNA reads TGTGCCAGCAGCCAAGGGGCAGGACTCCACTATGGCCACACCTTC. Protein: CASSQGAGLHYGHTF.

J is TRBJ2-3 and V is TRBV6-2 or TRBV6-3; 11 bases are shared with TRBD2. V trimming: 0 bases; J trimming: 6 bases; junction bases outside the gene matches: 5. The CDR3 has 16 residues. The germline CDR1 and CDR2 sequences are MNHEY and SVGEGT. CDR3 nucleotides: TGTGCCAGCAGTTACTCTAGCGGGAGGGCCTCTGATACGCAGTATTTT. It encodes CASSYSSGRASDTQYF.

The CDR3 reads CASSPGGNRRYGYTF. The CDR3 nucleotides are TGTGCCAGCAGCCCCGGGGGGAACCGCCGATATGGCTACACCTTC. This chain connects TRBV28 to TRBJ1-2, with a weak D call TRBD1 (5 bases). The CDR3 length is 15 residues. Germline V gives CDR1 MDHEN, CDR2 SYDVKM. V lost 6 bases and J 5 bases, leaving 19 bases between the germline ends.

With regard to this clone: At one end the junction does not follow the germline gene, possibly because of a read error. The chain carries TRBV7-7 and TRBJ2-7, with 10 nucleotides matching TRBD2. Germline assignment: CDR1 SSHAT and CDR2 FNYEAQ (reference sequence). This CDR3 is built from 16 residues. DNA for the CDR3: TGTGCTAGCAGCCCCGGACTAGCGGCCAACTCCTACGAGCAGTACTTC. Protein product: CASSPGLAANSYEQYF.

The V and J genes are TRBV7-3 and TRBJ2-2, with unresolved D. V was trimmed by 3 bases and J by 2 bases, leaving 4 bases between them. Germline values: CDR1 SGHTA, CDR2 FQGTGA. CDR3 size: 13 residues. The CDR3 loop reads CASSLTNTGELFF. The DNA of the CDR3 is TGTGCCAGCAGCTTGACAAACACCGGGGAGCTGTTTTTT.

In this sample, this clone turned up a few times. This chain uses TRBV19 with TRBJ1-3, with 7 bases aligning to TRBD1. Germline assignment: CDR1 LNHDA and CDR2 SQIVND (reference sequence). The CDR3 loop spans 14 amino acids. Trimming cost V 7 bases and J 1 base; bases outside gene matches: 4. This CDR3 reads CASTGTASGNTIYF. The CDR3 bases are TGTGCCAGTACCGGGACAGCTTCTGGAAACACCATATATTTT.

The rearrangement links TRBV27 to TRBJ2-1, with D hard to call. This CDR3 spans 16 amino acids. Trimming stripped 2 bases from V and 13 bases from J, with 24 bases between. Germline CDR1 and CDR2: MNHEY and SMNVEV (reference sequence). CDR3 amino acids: CASSLSDAYGGSYQFF. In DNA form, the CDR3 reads TGTGCCAGCAGTTTAAGTGACGCCTACGGCGGTTCCTACCAGTTCTTC.

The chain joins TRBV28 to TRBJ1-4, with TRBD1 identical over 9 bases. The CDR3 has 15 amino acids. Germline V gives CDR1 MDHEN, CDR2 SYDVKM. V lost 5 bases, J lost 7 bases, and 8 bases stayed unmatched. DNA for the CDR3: TGTGCCAGCAGTACCACGACAGGGGGGTTTGAAAAACTGTTTTTT. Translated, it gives CASSTTTGGFEKLFF. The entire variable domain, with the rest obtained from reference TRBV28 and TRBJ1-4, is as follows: DVKVTQSSRYLVKRTGEKVFLECVQDMDHENMFWYRQDPGLGLRLIYFSYDVKMKEKGDIPEGYSVSREKKERFSLILESASTNQTSMYLCASSTTTGGFEKLFFGSGTQLSVL.

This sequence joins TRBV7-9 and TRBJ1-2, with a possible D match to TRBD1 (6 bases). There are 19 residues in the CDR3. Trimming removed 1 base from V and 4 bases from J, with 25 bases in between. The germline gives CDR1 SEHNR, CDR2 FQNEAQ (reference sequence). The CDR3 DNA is TGTGCCAGCAGCTTAGATCCCCTGGAAAAAACAGGGTTCCTCTATGGCTACACCTTC. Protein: CASSLDPLEKTGFLYGYTF.

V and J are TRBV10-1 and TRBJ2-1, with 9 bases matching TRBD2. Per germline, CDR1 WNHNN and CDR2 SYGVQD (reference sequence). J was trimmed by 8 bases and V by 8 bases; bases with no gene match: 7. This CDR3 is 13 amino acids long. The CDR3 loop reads CASARTSVDEQFF. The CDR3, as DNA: TGCGCCAGCGCGCGGACTAGCGTGGATGAGCAGTTCTTC.

CDR3: CASSPPEGPKTQYF. The DNA of the CDR3 is TGTGCCAGCAGCCCCCCGGAGGGCCCGAAGACCCAGTACTTC. The gene calls are TRBV11-2 and TRBJ2-5; TRBD2 is a possible D gene (6 bases). Trimming cost V 5 bases and J 6 bases, with 16 bases left between them. The V gene's germline CDR1 is SGHAT and CDR2 FQNNGV. This CDR3 has 14 amino acids.

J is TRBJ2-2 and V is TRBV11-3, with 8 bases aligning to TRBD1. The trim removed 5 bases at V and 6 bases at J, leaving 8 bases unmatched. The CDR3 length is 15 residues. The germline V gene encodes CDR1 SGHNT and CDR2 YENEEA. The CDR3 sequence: CASSPDRGLAGELFF. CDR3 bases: TGTGCCAGCAGCCCCGACAGGGGATTGGCCGGGGAGCTGTTTTTT.

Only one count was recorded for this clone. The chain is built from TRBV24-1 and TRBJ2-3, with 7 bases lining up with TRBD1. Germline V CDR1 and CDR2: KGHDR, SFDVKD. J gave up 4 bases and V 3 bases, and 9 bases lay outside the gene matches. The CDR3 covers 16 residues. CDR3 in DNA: TGTGCCACCAGTGATATAGACAGGGAAATAGCAGATACGCAGTATTTT. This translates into CATSDIDREIADTQYF.

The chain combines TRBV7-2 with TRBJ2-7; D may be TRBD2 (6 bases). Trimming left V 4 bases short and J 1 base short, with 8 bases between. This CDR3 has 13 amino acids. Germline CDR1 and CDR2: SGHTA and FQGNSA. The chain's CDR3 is CASSYGTSYEQYF. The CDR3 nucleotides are TGTGCCAGCAGCTACGGGACTTCCTACGAGCAGTACTTC.